The 25 T cell receptor beta chains in this list originate from one sample, sequenced in a study of T-cell memory formation after mild COVID-19. TCRdb analysed the 5' RACE reads with MiXCR anew, one entry per CDR3 protein. In the table there are 80,000 to 130,000 distinct CDR3 sequences, around 10% of which are singletons. The sequenced sample was PBMCs or a T cell subset sorted from them (not recorded which). The receptors were gathered from a man aged 18 to 30 who had mild COVID-19 (a few samples of this study predate the infection). Cell type and time point are not known.

This clonotype has a count of ten or more. The J gene is TRBJ1-2, the V gene TRBV7-6, with 7 bases lining up with TRBD1. The CDR3 spans 13 residues. Germline assignment: CDR1 SGHVS and CDR2 FNYEAQ. Losses at the gene ends were 6 bases for V and 3 bases for J; bases not matched to a gene: 4. The CDR3 here is CASSPQGYYGYTF. CDR3 bases: TGTGCCAGCAGTCCACAGGGGTACTATGGCTACACCTTC. Variable domain in full (rest from reference TRBV7-6 and TRBJ1-2): GAGVSQSPRYKVTKRGQDVALRCDPISGHVSLYWYRQALGQGPEFLTYFNYEAQQDKSGLPNDRFSAERPEGSISTLTIQRTEQRDSAMYRCASSPQGYYGYTFGSGTRLTVV.

The V and J genes are TRBV5-1 and TRBJ2-2; 7 nucleotides agree with TRBD1. J was trimmed by 7 bases and V by 5 bases; bases with no gene match: 8. Germline V gives CDR1 SGHRS, CDR2 YFSETQ. This CDR3 is 14 amino acids long. Here the CDR3 DNA reads TGCGCCAGCAGGACAGGGTGGTATTTCGGGGAGCTGTTTTTT. Amino acids: CASRTGWYFGELFF.

This clonotype was seen more than once but under ten times. The chain is built from TRBV6-2 or TRBV6-3 and TRBJ2-4, with D perhaps TRBD1 (5 bases). The germline CDR1 and CDR2 sequences are MNHEY and SVGEGT. Trimming pared 7 bases from V and 1 base from J, leaving 11 bases between. CDR3 size: 14 residues. CDR3 region: CASTDPGAKNIQYF. In DNA, the CDR3 is TGTGCCAGCACCGACCCAGGGGCCAAAAACATTCAGTACTTC.

The chain recombines TRBV29-1 with TRBJ2-7; D is uncertain. The ends were cut back, 5 bases at V and 0 bases at J, with 8 bases in the middle. CDR1 SQVTM and CDR2 ANQGSEA come from the germline V gene. CDR3 length: 12 residues. CDR3 in amino acids: CSVSPSSYEQYF. The CDR3 coding sequence is TGCAGCGTTTCTCCCAGCTCCTACGAGCAGTACTTC.

The rearrangement uses TRBV27 and TRBJ2-3, with a weak D call TRBD1 (6 bases). CDR1 is MNHEY and CDR2 is SMNVEV in the germline V gene (reference sequence). V lost 8 bases, J lost 4 bases, and 7 bases lay in between. This CDR3 is 11 amino acids long. The DNA of the CDR3 is TGTGCCAGCGGGGGCGCAGATACGCAGTATTTT. Translating it yields CASGGADTQYF.

The chain employs TRBV5-1 and TRBJ2-4, with D possibly TRBD1 on 6 matching bases. CDR3 length equals 12 residues. Trimming removed 2 bases at V and 7 bases at J, with 7 bases between. Germline CDR1 is SGHRS and CDR2 is YFSETQ. In DNA form, the CDR3 reads TGCGCCAGCAGCTTCCAGGGGAACATTCAGTACTTC. Protein sequence: CASSFQGNIQYF. The complete variable domain, with remaining parts taken from reference TRBV5-1 and TRBJ2-4, reads KAGVTQTPRYLIKTRGQQVTLSCSPISGHRSVSWYQQTPGQGLQFLFEYFSETQRNKGNFPGRFSGRQFSNSRSEMNVSTLELGDSALYLCASSFQGNIQYFGAGTRLSVL.

This clonotype was picked up a small number of times. The chain carries TRBV28 and TRBJ2-7, with D possibly called TRBD1 or TRBD2 (5 bases each). This CDR3 region has 16 residues. The germline CDR1 and CDR2 sequences are MDHEN and SYDVKM. The V gene lost 6 bases and the J gene lost 2 bases, with 20 bases spanning the gap. CDR3 sequence: CASSSRIRDRPYEQYF. The CDR3 DNA is TGTGCCAGCAGCTCGAGAATCAGGGACCGCCCCTACGAGCAGTACTTC.

This clonotype showed up just a few times. This chain uses TRBV5-1 with TRBJ1-5; unclear D gene. Germline V lookup: CDR1 SGHRS, CDR2 YFSETQ. This CDR3 contains 13 residues. V lost 0 bases, J lost 7 bases, and 8 bases lay in between. CDR3 in amino acids: CASSLAGKQPQHF. DNA for the CDR3: TGCGCCAGCAGCTTGGCCGGGAAACAGCCCCAGCATTTT. The entire variable domain, with the rest obtained from reference TRBV5-1 and TRBJ1-5, is as follows: KAGVTQTPRYLIKTRGQQVTLSCSPISGHRSVSWYQQTPGQGLQFLFEYFSETQRNKGNFPGRFSGRQFSNSRSEMNVSTLELGDSALYLCASSLAGKQPQHFGDGTRLSIL.

This clonotype turned up a few times. The chain has TRBV4-1 and TRBJ1-2, with no clear D. The V end lost 3 bases, the J end lost 4 bases, and 15 bases lay between the germline ends. The CDR3 is made up of 15 amino acids. In germline, CDR1 is MGHRA, CDR2 YSYEKL. The chain's CDR3 is CASSQADGGAYGYTF. CDR3 nucleotide sequence: TGCGCCAGCAGCCAGGCTGACGGCGGTGCCTATGGCTACACCTTC.

The chain recombines TRBV20-1 with TRBJ1-1; possible D gene TRBD1, 5 bases. CDR1 is DFQATT and CDR2 is SNEGSKA in the germline V gene (reference sequence). The CDR3 consists of 14 residues. CDR3 region: CRALRGGMNTEAFF. CDR3 DNA: TGCAGAGCCCTTAGGGGCGGAATGAACACTGAAGCTTTCTTT.

J is TRBJ1-5 and V is TRBV7-9; D unresolved. Germline V CDR1 and CDR2: SEHNR, FQNEAQ (reference sequence). CDR3 length: 14 amino acids. V lost 5 bases to trimming and J lost 7 bases, with 15 bases between them. Here the CDR3 reads CASSPLEGLQPQHF. In DNA, the CDR3 is TGTGCCAGCAGCCCTCTCGAGGGCCTACAGCCCCAGCATTTT.

This clonotype was seen a handful of times. This chain links TRBV20-1 with TRBJ2-7; 8 bases are a match to TRBD1. The junction had 5 bases not matched to a gene; V was cut back by 1 base and J by 3 bases. Germline-derived CDR1 and CDR2 are DFQATT and SNEGSKA (reference sequence). The CDR3 is made up of 14 amino acids. CDR3 DNA: TGCAGTGCTAGAGCTCGGGACAGGTACTACGAGCAGTACGTC. As protein: CSARARDRYYEQYV.

The chain employs TRBV2 and TRBJ1-1; D is ambiguous. Trimming took off 8 bases at V and 7 bases at J, with 11 bases between the two ends. The CDR3 sequence is 11 residues long. Germline lookup yields CDR1 SNHLY and CDR2 FYNNEI. The CDR3 nucleotides read TGTGCCAGCGGCTTGCCACTTGAAGCTTTCTTT. Its translation is CASGLPLEAFF.

This clonotype was seen a handful of times. This chain uses TRBV14 with TRBJ2-5; D gene unclear. The V end was cut by 1 base, the J end by 2 bases, with 8 bases between. The CDR3 runs 14 residues. Germline V gives CDR1 SGHDN, CDR2 FVKESK. As DNA, the CDR3 is TGTGCCAGCAGCCAAGTGCAGCTACAAGAGACCCAGTACTTC. As protein: CASSQVQLQETQYF. Variable domain in full (rest from reference TRBV14 and TRBJ2-5): EAGVTQFPSHSVIEKGQTVTLRCDPISGHDNLYWYRRVMGKEIKFLLHFVKESKQDESGMPNNRFLAERTGGTYSTLKVQPAELEDSGVYFCASSQVQLQETQYFGPGTRLLVL.

This clonotype was observed a few times. The J gene is TRBJ1-1, the V gene TRBV5-5; D is uncertain. The germline V and J ends were trimmed by 4 bases and 0 bases, with 10 bases remaining between them. Germline V gives CDR1 SGHKS, CDR2 YYEKEE (reference sequence). The CDR3 extends over 14 amino acids. The CDR3 loop is CASSPVTVNTEAFF. CDR3 coding DNA: TGTGCCAGCAGCCCTGTCACTGTGAACACTGAAGCTTTCTTT.

Many counts were recorded for this clonotype. The rearrangement links TRBV6-2 or TRBV6-3 to TRBJ2-3; D ambiguous. The CDR3 is 16 residues long. The ends were cut back, 4 bases at V and 1 base at J, with 15 bases in the middle. From germline, CDR1 is MNHEY and CDR2 SVGEGT. The CDR3 reads CASSSSVPRGTDTQYF. Written as DNA, the CDR3 is TGTGCCAGCAGTTCCTCTGTCCCCCGCGGCACAGATACGCAGTATTTT.

The chain carries TRBV5-5 and TRBJ1-5; D call uncertain. The CDR3 spans 18 residues. V was shortened by 4 bases and J by 0 bases, with 20 bases between the two germline ends. Germline V lookup: CDR1 SGHKS, CDR2 YYEKEE (reference sequence). This CDR3 is CASSEESAAFFSNQPQHF. The CDR3 bases are TGTGCCAGCAGCGAGGAGTCGGCGGCTTTTTTTAGCAATCAGCCCCAGCATTTT.

The chain has TRBV6-7 and TRBJ2-1; the match to TRBD2 covers 7 bases. TRBV6-7 is given ORF status, its function remaining uncertain. The CDR3 is 13 residues long. The ends lost 6 bases at V and 7 bases at J; junction bases unmatched: 6. CDR3 amino acids: CASSHGGRNEQFF. DNA for the CDR3: TGTGCCAGCAGCCACGGGGGGAGGAATGAGCAGTTCTTC.

This clonotype was seen ten or more times. This rearrangement joins TRBV5-6 to TRBJ2-2, with 7 bases identical to TRBD1. The CDR3 loop spans 15 amino acids. Germline V gene sequence: CDR1 SGHDT, CDR2 YYEEEE. V was clipped by 3 bases and J by 3 bases; unmatched bases: 5. DNA of the CDR3: TGTGCCAGCAGCTCGACAGGGACGGACACCGGGGAGCTGTTTTTT. Translated, it gives CASSSTGTDTGELFF.

V is TRBV4-3 and J is TRBJ1-1; D unclear. V lost 4 bases and J lost 0, with 9 bases in between. The CDR3 has 14 residues. Germline values: CDR1 LGHNA, CDR2 YSLEER. The CDR3 DNA is TGCGCCAGCAGCCTAGGAGTTTTGAACACTGAAGCTTTCTTT. Its protein is CASSLGVLNTEAFF.

This clonotype was observed a handful of times. The chain links TRBV6-1 to TRBJ2-3, with TRBD1 as a possible D gene (5 bases). Germline CDR1 MNHNS, CDR2 SASEGT. The CDR3 extends over 14 amino acids. V was shortened by 3 bases and J by 2 bases, with 9 bases between the two germline ends. The CDR3 DNA follows: TGTGCCAGCAGTGAGGGGCAGCTCACAGATACGCAGTATTTT. Encoded protein: CASSEGQLTDTQYF.

The V and J genes are TRBV7-9 and TRBJ2-7, with 11 bases aligning to TRBD2. This CDR3 is 13 amino acids long. CDR1 and CDR2 from the germline V gene are SEHNR and FQNEAQ (reference sequence). Trimming cost V 1 base and J 13 bases; bases outside gene matches: 6. CDR3 bases: TGTGCCAGCAGCTTAGGACAGGGACTAGCGGCTTACTTC. Encoded protein: CASSLGQGLAAYF.

This chain uses TRBV11-2 with TRBJ2-3; D gene uncertain. Trimming cost V 2 bases and J 9 bases, with 18 bases left between them. Germline assignment: CDR1 SGHAT and CDR2 FQNNGV. The CDR3 covers 15 residues. CDR3 DNA: TGTGCCAGCAGCTTATCCGTCAGCCCACTCACGACGCAGTATTTT. Its protein product is CASSLSVSPLTTQYF.

This clonotype was detected a few times. This sequence joins TRBV2 and TRBJ2-2, with 11 bases identical to TRBD2. Germline values: CDR1 SNHLY, CDR2 FYNNEI. The CDR3 runs 16 residues. After removal of 5 bases from V and 4 bases from J, the junction contained 6 bases not matched to a gene. CDR3 nucleotides: TGTGCCAGCAGTCCCACTAGCGGGGGCGCCACCGGGGAGCTGTTTTTT. It encodes CASSPTSGGATGELFF.

The rearrangement links TRBV29-1 to TRBJ2-3, with D perhaps assigned TRBD1 or TRBD2 (5 bases each). Trimming stripped 0 bases from V and 3 bases from J, with 13 bases between. Germline CDR1 SQVTM, CDR2 ANQGSEA. The CDR3 is 15 residues long. The CDR3 coding sequence is TGCAGCGTTGAAGACCAGGGAGTTGGAACAGATACGCAGTATTTT. Residues: CSVEDQGVGTDTQYF.